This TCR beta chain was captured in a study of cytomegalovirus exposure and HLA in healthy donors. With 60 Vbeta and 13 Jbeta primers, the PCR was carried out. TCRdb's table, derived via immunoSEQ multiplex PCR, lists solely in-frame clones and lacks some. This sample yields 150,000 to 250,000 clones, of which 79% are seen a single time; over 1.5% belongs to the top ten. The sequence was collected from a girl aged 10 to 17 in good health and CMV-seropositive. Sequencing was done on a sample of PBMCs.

The CDR3: CASSLFEVSYEQYF. CDR3 sequence (DNA): TGTGCCAGCAGCTTATTTGAGGTCTCCTACGAGCAGTACTTC. The rearrangement links TRBV7-9 to TRBJ2-7; D is undetermined. In germline, CDR1 is SEHNR, CDR2 FQNEAQ (reference sequence). There are 14 residues in the CDR3. V was clipped by 2 bases and J by 0 bases, with 8 bases between them.